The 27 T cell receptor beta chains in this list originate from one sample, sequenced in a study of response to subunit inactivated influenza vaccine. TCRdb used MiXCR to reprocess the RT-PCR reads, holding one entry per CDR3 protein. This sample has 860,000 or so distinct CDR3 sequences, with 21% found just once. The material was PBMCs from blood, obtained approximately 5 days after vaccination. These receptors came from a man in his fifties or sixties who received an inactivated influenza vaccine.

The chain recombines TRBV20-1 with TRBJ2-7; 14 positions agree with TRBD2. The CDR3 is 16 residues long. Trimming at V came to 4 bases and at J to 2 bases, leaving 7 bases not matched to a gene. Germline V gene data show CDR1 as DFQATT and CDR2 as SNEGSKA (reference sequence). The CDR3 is CSATGTSGGLTYEQYF. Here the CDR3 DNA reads TGCAGTGCTACCGGGACTAGCGGGGGCCTGACCTACGAGCAGTACTTC.

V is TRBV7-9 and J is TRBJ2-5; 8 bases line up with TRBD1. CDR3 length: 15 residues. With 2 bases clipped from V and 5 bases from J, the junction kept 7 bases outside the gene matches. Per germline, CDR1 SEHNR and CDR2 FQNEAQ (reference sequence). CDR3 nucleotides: TGTGCCAGCAGCTTACCCGCCAGGGGGCCGGAGACCCAGTACTTC. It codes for CASSLPARGPETQYF.

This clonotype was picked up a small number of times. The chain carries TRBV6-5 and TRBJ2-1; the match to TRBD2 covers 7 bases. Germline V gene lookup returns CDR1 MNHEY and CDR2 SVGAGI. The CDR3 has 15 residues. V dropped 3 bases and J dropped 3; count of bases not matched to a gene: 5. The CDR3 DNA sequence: TGTGCCAGCAGTTATAGAGCGGGATTCTACAATGAGCAGTTCTTC. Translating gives CASSYRAGFYNEQFF.

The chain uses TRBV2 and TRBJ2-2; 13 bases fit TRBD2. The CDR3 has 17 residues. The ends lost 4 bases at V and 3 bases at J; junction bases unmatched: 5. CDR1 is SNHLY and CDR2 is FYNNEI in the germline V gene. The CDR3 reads CASSGLAGGRYTGELFF. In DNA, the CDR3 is TGTGCCAGCAGTGGACTAGCGGGGGGCAGGTACACCGGGGAGCTGTTTTTT.

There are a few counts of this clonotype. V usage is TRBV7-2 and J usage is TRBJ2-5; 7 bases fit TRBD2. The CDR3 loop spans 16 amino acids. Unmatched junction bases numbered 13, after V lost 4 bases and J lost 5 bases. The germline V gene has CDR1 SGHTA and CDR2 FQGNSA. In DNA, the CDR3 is TGTGCCAGCAGCTCCAGAACGAGGGAGGGCCGGGAGACCCAGTACTTC. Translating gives CASSSRTREGRETQYF.

The CDR3: CASSPGLGPPSSYNEQFF. Here the CDR3 DNA reads TGTGCCAGCAGCCCTGGACTAGGCCCCCCTAGCTCCTACAATGAGCAGTTCTTC. This chain uses TRBV7-8 with TRBJ2-1, with 7 bases aligning to TRBD2. CDR1 and CDR2 (germline): SGHVS, FQNEAQ. After removal of 5 bases from V and 0 bases from J, the junction contained 13 bases not matched to a gene. This CDR3 has 18 amino acids.

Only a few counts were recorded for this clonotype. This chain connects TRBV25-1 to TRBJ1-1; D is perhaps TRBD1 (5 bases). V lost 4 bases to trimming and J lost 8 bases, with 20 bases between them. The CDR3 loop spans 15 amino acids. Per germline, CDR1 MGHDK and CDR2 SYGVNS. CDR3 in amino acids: CASSALTVSEGEAFF. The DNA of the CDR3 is TGTGCCAGCAGTGCCCTGACAGTTTCGGAAGGCGAAGCTTTCTTT.

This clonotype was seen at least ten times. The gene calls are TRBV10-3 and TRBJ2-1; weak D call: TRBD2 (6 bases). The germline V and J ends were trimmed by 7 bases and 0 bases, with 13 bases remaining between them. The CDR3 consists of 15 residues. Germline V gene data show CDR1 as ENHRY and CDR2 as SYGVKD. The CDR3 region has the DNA TGTGCCATCAACCCTGGGGGAGGCTCCTACAATGAGCAGTTCTTC. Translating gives CAINPGGGSYNEQFF.

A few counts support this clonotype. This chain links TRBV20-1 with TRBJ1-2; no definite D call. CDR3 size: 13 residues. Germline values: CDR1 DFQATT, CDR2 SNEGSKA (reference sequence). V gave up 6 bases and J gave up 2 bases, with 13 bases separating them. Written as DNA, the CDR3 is TGCAGTGCGGGCGGGGAAGGAAACTATGGCTACACCTTC. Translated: CSAGGEGNYGYTF.

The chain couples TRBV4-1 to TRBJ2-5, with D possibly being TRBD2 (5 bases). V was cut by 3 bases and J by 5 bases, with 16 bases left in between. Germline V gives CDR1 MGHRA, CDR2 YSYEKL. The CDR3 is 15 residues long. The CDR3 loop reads CASSQALPRGETQYF. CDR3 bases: TGCGCCAGCAGCCAGGCCTTACCAAGAGGGGAGACCCAGTACTTC.

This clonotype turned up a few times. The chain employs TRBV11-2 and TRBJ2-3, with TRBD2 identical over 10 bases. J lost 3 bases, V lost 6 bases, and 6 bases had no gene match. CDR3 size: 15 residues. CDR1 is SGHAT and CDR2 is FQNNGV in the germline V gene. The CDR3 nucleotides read TGTGCCAGCAGGCTAGCGGGAGCTTATACAGATACGCAGTATTTT. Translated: CASRLAGAYTDTQYF.

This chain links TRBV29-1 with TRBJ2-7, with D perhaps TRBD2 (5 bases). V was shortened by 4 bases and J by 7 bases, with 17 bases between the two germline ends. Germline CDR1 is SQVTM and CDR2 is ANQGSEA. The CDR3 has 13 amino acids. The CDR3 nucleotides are TGCAGCGTTGCTCTGAGCGGAGCTAGGGAGCAGTACTTC. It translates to CSVALSGAREQYF.

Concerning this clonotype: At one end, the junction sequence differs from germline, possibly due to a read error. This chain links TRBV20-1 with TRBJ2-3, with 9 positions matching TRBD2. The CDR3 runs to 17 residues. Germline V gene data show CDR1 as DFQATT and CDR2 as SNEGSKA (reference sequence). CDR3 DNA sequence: TGCAGTGCTGGTCCGGGACTAGCAGGATCTAGCACAGAGACGCAGTATTTT. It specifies CSAGPGLAGSSTETQYF.

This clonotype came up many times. The CDR3 reads CASSDGQRNYGYTF. CDR3 nucleotides: TGTGCCAGCAGCGACGGGCAGAGGAACTATGGCTACACCTTC. The chain couples TRBV6-2 or TRBV6-3 to TRBJ1-2; no clear D gene. The CDR3 contains 14 residues. V shed 6 bases and J shed 2 bases, with 13 bases lying between them. In germline, CDR1 is MNHEY, CDR2 SVGEGT.

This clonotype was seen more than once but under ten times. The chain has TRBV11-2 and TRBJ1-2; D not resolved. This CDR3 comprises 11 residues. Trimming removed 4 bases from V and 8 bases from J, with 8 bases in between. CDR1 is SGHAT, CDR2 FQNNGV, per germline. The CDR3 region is CASSSLRGYTF. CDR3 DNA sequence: TGTGCCAGCAGCTCTTTGAGGGGCTACACCTTC.

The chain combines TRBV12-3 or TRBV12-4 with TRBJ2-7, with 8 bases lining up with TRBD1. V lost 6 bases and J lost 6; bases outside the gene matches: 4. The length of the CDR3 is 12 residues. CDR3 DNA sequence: TGTGCCAGCAGCCGGGACAGGCGCGAGCAGTACTTC. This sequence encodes CASSRDRREQYF.

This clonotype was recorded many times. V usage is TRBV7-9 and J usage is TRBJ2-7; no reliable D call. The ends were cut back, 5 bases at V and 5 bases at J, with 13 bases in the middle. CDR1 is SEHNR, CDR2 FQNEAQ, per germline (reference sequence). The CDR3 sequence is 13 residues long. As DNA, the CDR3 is TGTGCCAGCAGCCACCGGGCGCCCAACGAGCAGTACTTC. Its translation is CASSHRAPNEQYF.

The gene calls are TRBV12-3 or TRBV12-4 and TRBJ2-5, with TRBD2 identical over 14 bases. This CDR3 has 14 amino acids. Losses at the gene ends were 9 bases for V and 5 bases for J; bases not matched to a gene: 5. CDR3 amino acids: CASRTSGRSETQYF. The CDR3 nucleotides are TGTGCCAGTCGGACTAGCGGGAGGTCGGAGACCCAGTACTTC.

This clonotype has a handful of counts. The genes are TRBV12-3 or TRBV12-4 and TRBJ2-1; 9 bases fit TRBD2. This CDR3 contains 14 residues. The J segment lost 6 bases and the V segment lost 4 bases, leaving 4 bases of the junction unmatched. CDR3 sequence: CASSWTSVANEQFF. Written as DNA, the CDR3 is TGTGCCAGCAGTTGGACTAGCGTCGCCAATGAGCAGTTCTTC.

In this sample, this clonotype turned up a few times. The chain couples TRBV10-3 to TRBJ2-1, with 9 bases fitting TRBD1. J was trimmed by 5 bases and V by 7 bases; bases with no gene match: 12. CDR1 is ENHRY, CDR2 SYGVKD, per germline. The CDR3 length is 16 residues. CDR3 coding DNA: TGTGCCATCAAACCCGGGACAGGGTTAGGTAACAATGAGCAGTTCTTC. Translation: CAIKPGTGLGNNEQFF.

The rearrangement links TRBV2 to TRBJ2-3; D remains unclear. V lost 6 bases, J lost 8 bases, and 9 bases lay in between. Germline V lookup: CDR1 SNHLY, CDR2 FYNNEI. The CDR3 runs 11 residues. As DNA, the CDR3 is TGTGCCAGCAGGTCAAGCGCTACGCAGTATTTT. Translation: CASRSSATQYF.

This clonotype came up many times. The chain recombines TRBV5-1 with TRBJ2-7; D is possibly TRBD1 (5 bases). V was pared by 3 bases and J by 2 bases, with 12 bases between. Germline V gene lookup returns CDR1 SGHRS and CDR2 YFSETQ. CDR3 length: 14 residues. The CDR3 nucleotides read TGCGCCAGCAGCTACAGCGACAGTCCCTACGAGCAGTACTTC. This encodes CASSYSDSPYEQYF.

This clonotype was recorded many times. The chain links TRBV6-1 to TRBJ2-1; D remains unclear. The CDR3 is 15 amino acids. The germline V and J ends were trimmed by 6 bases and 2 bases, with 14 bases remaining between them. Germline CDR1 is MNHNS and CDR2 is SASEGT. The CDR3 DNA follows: TGTGCCAGCAGCCCGCCCGGTGGAACCTACAATGAGCAGTTCTTC. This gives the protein CASSPPGGTYNEQFF.

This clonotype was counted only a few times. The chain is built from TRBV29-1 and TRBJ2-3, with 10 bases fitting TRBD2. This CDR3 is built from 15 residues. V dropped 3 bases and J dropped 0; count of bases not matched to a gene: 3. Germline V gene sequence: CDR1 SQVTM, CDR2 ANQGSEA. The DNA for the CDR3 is TGCAGCGTTGAGGGGACTAGCGTTAGCACAGATACGCAGTATTTT. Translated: CSVEGTSVSTDTQYF.

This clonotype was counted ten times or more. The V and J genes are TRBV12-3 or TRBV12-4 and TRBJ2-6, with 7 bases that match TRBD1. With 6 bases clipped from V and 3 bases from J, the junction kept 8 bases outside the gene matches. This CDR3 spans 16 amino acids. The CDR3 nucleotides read TGTGCCAGCAGGGGAATCAGGGGGAATGGGGCCAACGTCCTGACTTTC. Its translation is CASRGIRGNGANVLTF.

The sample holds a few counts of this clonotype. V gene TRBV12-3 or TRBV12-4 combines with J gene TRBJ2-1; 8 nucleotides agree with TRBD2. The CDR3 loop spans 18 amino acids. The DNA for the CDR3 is TGTACCTTCAGTTTGCCTTTCGGGGAGCGGGGGATTACCAATGAGCAGTTCTTC. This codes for CTFSLPFGERGITNEQFF.

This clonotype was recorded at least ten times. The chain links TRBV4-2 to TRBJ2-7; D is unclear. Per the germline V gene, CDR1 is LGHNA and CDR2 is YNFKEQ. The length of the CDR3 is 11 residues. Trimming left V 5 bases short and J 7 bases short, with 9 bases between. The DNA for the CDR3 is TGTGCCAGCAGCGGTGGTTGGGAGCAGTACTTC. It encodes CASSGGWEQYF.